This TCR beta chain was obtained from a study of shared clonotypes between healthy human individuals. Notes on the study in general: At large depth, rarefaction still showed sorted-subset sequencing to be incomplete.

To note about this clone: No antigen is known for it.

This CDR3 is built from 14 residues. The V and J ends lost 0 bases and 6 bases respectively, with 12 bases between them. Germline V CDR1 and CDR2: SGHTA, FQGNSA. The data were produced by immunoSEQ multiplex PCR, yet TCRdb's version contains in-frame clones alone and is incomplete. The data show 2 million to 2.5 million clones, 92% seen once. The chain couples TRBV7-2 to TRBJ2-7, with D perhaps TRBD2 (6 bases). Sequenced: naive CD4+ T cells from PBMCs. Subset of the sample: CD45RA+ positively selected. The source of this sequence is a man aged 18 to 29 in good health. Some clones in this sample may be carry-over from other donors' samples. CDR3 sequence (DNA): TGTGCCAGCAGCTTAGCAACTAGCTCGGGCGAGCAGTACTTC. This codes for CASSLATSSGEQYF.